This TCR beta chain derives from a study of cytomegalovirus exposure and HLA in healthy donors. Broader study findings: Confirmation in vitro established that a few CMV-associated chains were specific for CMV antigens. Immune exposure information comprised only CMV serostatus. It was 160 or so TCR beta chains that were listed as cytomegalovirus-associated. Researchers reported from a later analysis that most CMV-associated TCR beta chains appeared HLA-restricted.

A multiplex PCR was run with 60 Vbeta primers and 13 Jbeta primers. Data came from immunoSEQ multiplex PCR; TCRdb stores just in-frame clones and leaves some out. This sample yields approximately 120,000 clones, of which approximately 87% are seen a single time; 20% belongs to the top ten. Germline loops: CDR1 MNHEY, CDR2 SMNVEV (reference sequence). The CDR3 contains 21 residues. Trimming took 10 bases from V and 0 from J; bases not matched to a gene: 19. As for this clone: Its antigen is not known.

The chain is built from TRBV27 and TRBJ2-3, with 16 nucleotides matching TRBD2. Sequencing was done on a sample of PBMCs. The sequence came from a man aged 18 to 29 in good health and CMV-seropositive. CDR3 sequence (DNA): TGTGCCACCTGGAGACAGGGACTAGCGGGGGGGCCCCGGGGTAGCACAGATACGCAGTATTTT. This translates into CATWRQGLAGGPRGSTDTQYF.